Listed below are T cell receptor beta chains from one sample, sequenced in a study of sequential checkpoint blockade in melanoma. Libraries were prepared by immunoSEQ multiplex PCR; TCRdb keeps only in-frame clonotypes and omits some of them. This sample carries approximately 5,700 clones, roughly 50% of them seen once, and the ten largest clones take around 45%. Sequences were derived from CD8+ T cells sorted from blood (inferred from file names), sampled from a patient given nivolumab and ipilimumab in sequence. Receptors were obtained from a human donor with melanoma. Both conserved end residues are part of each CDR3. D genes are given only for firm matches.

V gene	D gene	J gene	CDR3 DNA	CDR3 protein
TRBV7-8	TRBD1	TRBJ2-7	TGTGCCAGCACCGTGACAGGGGGGGCCTACGAGCAGTACTTC	CASTVTGGAYEQYF
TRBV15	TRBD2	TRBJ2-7	TGTGCCACCAGCAGAGAGAGCGGGGGGGTCTACGAGCAGTACTTC	CATSRESGGVYEQYF
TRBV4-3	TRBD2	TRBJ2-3	TGCGCCAGCAGCCCGGGACTAGCGGGGCCCGGCACAGATACGCAGTATTTT	CASSPGLAGPGTDTQYF
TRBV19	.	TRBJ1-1	TGTGCCAGTAGTAACCCCCCCTACAGGGAGAACACTGAAGCTTTCTTT	CASSNPPYRENTEAFF
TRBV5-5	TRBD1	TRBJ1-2	TGTGCCAGCAGCTTGGATGCAGGACAGGGACCTTTGGGCTACACCTTC	CASSLDAGQGPLGYTF
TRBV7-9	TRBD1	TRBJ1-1	TGTGCCAGCAGGGCGAAGACAGGGGGGAACACTGAAGCTTTCTTT	CASRAKTGGNTEAFF